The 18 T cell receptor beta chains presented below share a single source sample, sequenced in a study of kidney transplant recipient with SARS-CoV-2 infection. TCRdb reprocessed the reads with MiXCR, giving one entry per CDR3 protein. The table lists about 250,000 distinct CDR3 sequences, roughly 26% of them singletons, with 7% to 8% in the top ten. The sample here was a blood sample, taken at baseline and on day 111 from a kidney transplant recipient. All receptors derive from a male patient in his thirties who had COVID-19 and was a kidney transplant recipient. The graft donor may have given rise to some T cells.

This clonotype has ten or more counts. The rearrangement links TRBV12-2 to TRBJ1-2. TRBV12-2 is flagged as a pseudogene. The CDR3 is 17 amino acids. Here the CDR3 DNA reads TGTGCAAGTCGCGAAGGCTCGACTCCACGAAAGACCTATGGCTACACCTTC. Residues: CASREGSTPRKTYGYTF.

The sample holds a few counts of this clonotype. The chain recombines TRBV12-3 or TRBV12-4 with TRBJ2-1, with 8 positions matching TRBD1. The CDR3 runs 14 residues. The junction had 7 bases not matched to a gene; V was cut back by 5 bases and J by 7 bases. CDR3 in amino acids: CASSLRTGWNEQFF. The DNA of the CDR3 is TGTGCCAGCAGTCTAAGGACAGGGTGGAATGAGCAGTTCTTC.

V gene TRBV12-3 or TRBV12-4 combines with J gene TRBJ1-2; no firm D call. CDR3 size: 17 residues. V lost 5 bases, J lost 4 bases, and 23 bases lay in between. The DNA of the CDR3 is TGTGCCAGCAGTCGGGGAAGCAGCCTCCGAAAGACCTATGGCTACACCTTC. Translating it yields CASSRGSSLRKTYGYTF.

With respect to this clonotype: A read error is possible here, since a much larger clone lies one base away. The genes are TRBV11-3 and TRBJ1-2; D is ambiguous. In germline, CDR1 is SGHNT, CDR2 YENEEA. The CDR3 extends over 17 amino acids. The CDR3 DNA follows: TGTGCCGGCAGCATGACACGCGATCTCGGAAAGACCTATGGCTACACCTTC. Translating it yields CAGSMTRDLGKTYGYTF.

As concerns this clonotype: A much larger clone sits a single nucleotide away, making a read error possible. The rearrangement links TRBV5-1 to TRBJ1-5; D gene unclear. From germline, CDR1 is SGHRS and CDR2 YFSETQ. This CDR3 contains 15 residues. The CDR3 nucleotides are TGCGCCAGCAGGGCCGGGCTATATAGCAATCGGCCCCAGCATTTT. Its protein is CASRAGLYSNRPQHF.

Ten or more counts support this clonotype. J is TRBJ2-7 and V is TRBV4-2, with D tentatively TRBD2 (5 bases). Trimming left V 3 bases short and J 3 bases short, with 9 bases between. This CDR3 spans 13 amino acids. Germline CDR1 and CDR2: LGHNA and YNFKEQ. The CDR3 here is CASSHGLLYEQYF. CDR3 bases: TGTGCCAGCAGCCACGGACTTCTCTACGAGCAGTACTTC.

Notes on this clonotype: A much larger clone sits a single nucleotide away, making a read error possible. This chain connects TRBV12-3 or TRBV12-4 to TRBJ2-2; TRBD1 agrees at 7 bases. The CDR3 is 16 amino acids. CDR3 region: CASRPPGQENTRELFF. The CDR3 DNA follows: TGTGCCAGCAGGCCACCTGGACAGGAAAACACCAGGGAGCTGTTTTTT.

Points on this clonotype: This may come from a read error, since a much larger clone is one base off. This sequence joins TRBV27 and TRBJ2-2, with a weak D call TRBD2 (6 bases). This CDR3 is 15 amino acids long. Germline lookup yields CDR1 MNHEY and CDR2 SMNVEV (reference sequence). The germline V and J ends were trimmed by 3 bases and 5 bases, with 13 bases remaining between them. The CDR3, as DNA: TGTGCCAGCAGTTTTAGGAGGGCGTTAACCGGGGAGCTGTTTTTT. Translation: CASSFRRALTGELFF.

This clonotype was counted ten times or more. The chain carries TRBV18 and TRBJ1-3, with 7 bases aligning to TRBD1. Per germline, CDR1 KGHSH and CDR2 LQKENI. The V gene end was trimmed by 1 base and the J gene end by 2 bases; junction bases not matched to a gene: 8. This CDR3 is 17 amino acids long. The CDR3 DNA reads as TGTGCCAGCTCACCACGGGACAGCCCTTTCACTGGAAACACCATATATTTT. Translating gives CASSPRDSPFTGNTIYF.

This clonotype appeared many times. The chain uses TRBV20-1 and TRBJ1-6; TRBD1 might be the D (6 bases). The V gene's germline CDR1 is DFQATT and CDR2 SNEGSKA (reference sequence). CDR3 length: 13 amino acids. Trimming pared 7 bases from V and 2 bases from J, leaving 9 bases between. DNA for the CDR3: TGCAGTGTTCGGGGGCCCTATAATTCACCCCTCCACTTT. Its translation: CSVRGPYNSPLHF.

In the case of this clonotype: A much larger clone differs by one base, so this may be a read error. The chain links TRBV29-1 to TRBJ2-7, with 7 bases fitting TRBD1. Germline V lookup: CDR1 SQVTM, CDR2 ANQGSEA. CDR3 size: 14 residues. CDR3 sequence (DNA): TGCAGCGTGATCCCTCCGGGACAGCTCTACGAGCAGCACTTC. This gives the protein CSVIPPGQLYEQHF.

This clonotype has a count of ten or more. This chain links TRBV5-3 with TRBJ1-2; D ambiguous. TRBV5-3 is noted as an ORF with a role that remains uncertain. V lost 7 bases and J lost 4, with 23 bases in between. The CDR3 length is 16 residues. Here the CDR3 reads CARFGGVVRKTYGYTF. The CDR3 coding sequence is TGTGCCAGATTTGGAGGAGTGGTGAGAAAGACCTATGGCTACACCTTC.

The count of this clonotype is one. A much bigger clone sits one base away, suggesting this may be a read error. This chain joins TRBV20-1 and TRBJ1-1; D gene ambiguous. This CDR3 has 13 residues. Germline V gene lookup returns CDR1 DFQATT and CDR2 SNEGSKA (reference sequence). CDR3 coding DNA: TGCAGTACTAGGACTGGGGAAATCCCTGAAGCTTTCTTT. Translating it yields CSTRTGEIPEAFF.

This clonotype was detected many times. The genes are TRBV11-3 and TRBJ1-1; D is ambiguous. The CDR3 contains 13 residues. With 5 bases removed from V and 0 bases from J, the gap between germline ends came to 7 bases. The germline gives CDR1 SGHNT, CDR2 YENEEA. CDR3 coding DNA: TGTGCCAGCAGCCTCCACATGAACACTGAAGCTTTCTTT. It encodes CASSLHMNTEAFF.

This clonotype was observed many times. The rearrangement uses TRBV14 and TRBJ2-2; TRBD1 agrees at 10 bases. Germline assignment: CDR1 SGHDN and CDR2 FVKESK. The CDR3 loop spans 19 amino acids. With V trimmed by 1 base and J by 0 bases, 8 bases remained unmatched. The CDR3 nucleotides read TGTGCCAGCAGCCAAGCTCGGGACAGGGGATATTCGAACACCGGGGAGCTGTTTTTT. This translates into CASSQARDRGYSNTGELFF.

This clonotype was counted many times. The CDR3: CASSDRPRTNEKLFF. The DNA for the CDR3 is TGTGCCAGCAGTGACAGGCCCCGCACTAATGAAAAACTGTTTTTT. This sequence joins TRBV5-6 and TRBJ1-4; a weak D match, TRBD1 (6 bases). With 5 bases removed from V and 2 bases from J, the gap between germline ends came to 13 bases. There are 15 residues in the CDR3. Germline V gene lookup returns CDR1 SGHDT and CDR2 YYEEEE.

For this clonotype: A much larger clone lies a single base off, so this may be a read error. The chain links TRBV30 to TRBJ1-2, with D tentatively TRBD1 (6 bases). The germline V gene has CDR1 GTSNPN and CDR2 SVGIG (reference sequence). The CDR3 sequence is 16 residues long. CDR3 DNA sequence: TGTGCCTGGAGTGGAGGTAGGGAGACAGGAAAGTATGGCTGCACCTTC. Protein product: CAWSGGRETGKYGCTF.

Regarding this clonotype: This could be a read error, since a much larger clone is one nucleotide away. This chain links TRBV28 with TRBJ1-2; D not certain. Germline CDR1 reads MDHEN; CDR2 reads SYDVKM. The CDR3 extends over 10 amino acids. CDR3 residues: CVSITHGYTF. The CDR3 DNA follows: TGTGTCAGCATTACCCATGGCTACACCTTC.